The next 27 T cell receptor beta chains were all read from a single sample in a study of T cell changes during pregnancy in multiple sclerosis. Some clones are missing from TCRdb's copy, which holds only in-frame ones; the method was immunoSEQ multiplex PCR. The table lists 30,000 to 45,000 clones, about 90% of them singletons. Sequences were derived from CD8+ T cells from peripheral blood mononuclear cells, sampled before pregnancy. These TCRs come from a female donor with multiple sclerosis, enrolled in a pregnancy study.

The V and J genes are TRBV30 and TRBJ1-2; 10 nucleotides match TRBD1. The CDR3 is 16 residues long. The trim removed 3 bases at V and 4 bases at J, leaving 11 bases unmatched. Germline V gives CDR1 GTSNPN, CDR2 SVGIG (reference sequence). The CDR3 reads CAWRVLRDRGSYGYTF. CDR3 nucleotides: TGTGCCTGGAGGGTCCTCCGGGACAGGGGAAGCTATGGCTACACCTTC.

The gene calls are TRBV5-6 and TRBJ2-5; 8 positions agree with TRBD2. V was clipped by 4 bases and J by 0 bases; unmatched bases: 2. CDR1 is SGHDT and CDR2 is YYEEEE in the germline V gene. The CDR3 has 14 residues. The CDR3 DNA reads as TGTGCCAGCAGCGCGGGACTAGACCAAGAGACCCAGTACTTC. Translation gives CASSAGLDQETQYF.

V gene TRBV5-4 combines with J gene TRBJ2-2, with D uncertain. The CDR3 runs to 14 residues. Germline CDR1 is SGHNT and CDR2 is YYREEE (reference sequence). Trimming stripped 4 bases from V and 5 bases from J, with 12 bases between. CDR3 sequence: CASSDLTETGELFF. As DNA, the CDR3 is TGTGCCAGCAGCGATCTTACAGAAACCGGGGAGCTGTTTTTT.

The DNA of the CDR3 is TGCAGCGTATGGACAGGGGGCACTGAAGCTTTCTTT. This encodes CSVWTGGTEAFF. The chain couples TRBV29-1 to TRBJ1-1; TRBD1 matches at 10 bases. The CDR3 totals 12 residues. V lost 6 bases to trimming and J lost 4 bases; unmatched junction nucleotides: 2. From germline, CDR1 is SQVTM and CDR2 ANQGSEA.

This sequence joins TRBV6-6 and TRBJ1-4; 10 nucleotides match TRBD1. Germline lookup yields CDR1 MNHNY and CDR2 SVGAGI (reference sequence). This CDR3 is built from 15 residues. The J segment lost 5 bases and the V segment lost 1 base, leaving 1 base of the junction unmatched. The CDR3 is CASSYLGQGNEKLFF. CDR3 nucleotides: TGTGCCAGCAGTTACTTGGGACAGGGGAATGAAAAACTGTTTTTT.

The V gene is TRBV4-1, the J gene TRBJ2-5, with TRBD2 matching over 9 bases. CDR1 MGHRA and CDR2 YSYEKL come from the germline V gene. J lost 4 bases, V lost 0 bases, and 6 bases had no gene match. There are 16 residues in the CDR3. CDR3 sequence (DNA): TGCGCCAGCAGCCAAGACCTAGCGGGATTCGGAGAGACCCAGTACTTC. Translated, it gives CASSQDLAGFGETQYF.

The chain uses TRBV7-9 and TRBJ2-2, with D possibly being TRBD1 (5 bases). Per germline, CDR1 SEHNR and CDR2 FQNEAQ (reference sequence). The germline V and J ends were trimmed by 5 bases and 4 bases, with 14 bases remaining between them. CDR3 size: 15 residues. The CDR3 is CASSPGQLGTGELFF. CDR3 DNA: TGTGCCAGCAGCCCCGGACAACTGGGCACCGGGGAGCTGTTTTTT.

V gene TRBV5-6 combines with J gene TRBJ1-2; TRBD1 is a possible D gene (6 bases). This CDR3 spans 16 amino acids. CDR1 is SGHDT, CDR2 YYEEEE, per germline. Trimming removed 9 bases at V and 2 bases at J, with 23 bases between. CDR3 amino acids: CATSPRPFRGNYGYTF. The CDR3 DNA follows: TGTGCCACCTCCCCCCGGCCGTTCAGGGGAAACTATGGCTACACCTTC.

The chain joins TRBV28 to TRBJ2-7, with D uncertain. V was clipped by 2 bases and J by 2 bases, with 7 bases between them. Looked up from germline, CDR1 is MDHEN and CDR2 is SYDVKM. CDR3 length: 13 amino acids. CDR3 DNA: TGTGCCAGCAGTTTAAGAGTGCCCTACGAGCAGTACTTC. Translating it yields CASSLRVPYEQYF.

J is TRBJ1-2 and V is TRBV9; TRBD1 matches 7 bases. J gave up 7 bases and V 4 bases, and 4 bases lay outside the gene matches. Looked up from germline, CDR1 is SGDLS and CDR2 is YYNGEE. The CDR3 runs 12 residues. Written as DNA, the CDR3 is TGTGCCAGCAGCAACAGGGGAGGTGGCTACACCTTC. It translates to CASSNRGGGYTF.

Here the CDR3 reads CAWLTSEKSTDTQYF. CDR3 nucleotides: TGTGCCTGGCTGACTAGCGAAAAAAGCACAGATACGCAGTATTTT. The chain recombines TRBV30 with TRBJ2-3; TRBD2 agrees at 8 bases. Trimming cost V 5 bases and J 0 bases; bases outside gene matches: 7. The CDR3 has 15 amino acids. Per germline, CDR1 GTSNPN and CDR2 SVGIG (reference sequence).

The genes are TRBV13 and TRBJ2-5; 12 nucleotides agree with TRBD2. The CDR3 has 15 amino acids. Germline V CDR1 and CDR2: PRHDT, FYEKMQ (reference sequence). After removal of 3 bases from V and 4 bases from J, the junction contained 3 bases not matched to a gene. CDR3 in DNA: TGTGCCAGCAGCTTGCTAGCGGGGGGGTTAGAGACCCAGTACTTC. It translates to CASSLLAGGLETQYF.

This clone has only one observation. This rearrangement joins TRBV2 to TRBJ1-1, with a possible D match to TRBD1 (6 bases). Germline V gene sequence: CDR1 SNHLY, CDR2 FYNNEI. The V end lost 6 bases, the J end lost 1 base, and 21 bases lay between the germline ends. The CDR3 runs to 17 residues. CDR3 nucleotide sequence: TGTGCCAGCAGGAGGGGGGGCCCGGGACACGAGAACACTGAAGCTTTCTTT. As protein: CASRRGGPGHENTEAFF.

In nucleotides, the CDR3 is TGTGCCAGCAGCTTATTACGGGGAGCTGGAAACACCATATATTTT. Translated: CASSLLRGAGNTIYF. The chain employs TRBV7-9 and TRBJ1-3; no clear D. V lost 2 bases to trimming and J lost 2 bases, with 10 bases between them. This CDR3 region has 15 residues. In germline, CDR1 is SEHNR, CDR2 FQNEAQ (reference sequence). Supplemented by reference TRBV7-9 and TRBJ1-3, the full variable domain reads DTGVSQNPRHKITKRGQNVTFRCDPISEHNRLYWYRQTLGQGPEFLTYFQNEAQLEKSRLLSDRFSAERPKGSFSTLEIQRTEQGDSAMYLCASSLLRGAGNTIYFGEGSWLTVV.

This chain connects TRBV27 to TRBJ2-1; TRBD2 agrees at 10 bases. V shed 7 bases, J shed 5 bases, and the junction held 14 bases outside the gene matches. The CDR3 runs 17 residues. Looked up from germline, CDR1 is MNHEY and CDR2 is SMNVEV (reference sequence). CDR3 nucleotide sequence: TGTGCCAGCACGCCAAACCCTGCTAGCGGGAGTGACAATGAGCAGTTCTTC. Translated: CASTPNPASGSDNEQFF.

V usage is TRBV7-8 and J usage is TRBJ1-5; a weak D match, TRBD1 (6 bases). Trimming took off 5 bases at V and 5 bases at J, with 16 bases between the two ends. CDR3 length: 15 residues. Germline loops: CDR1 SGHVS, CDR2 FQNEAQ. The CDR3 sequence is CASSQGLRMDQPQHF. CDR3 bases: TGTGCCAGCAGCCAGGGGCTTCGGATGGATCAGCCCCAGCATTTT.

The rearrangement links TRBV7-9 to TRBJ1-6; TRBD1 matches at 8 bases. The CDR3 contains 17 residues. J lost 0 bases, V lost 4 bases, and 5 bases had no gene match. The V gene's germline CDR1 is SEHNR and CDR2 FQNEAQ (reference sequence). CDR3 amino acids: CASSSRQGSSYNSPLHF. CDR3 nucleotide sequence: TGTGCCAGCAGCTCCCGACAGGGGAGCTCCTATAATTCACCCCTCCACTTT.

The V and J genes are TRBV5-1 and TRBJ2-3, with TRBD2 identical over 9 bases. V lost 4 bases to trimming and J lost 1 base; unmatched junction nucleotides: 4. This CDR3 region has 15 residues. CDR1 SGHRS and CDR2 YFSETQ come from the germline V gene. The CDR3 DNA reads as TGCGCCAGCAGCCCTAGACTAGCGGGCACAGATACGCAGTATTTT. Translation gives CASSPRLAGTDTQYF.

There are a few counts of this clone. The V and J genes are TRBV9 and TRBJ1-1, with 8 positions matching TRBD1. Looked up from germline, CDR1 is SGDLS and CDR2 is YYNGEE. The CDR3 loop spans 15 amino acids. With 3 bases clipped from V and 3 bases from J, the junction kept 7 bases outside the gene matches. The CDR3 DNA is TGTGCCAGCAGCGGAAACCGGGACAGGTACACTGAAGCTTTCTTT. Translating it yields CASSGNRDRYTEAFF. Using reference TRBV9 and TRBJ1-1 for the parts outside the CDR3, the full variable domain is DSGVTQTPKHLITATGQRVTLRCSPRSGDLSVYWYQQSLDQGLQFLIQYYNGEERAKGNILERFSAQQFPDLHSELNLSSLELGDSALYFCASSGNRDRYTEAFFGQGTRLTVV.

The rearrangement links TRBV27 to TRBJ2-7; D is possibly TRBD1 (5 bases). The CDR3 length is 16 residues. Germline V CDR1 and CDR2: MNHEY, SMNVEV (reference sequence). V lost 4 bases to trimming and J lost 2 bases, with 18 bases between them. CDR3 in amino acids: CASSWVGATSAYEQYF. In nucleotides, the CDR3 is TGTGCCAGCAGTTGGGTTGGGGCCACAAGCGCCTACGAGCAGTACTTC.

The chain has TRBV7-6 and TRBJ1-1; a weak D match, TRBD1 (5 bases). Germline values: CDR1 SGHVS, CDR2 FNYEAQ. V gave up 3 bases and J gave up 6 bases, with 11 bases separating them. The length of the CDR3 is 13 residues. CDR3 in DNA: TGTGCCAGCAGCTTGGGGGGGTTGTCTGAAGCTTTCTTT. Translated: CASSLGGLSEAFF.

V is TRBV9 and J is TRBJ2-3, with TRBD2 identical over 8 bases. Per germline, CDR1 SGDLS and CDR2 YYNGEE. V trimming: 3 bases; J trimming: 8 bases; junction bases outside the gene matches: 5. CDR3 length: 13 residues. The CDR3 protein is CASSESGSGTQYF. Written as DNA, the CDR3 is TGTGCCAGCAGCGAGAGCGGGAGTGGTACGCAGTATTTT.

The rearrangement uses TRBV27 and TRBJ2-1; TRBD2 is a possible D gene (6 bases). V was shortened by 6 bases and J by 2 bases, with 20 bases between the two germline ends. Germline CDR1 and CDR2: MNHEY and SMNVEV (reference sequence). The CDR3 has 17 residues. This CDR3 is CASSPLARRVTYNEQFF. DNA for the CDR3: TGTGCCAGCAGCCCCCTGGCCCGGAGGGTTACCTACAATGAGCAGTTCTTC.

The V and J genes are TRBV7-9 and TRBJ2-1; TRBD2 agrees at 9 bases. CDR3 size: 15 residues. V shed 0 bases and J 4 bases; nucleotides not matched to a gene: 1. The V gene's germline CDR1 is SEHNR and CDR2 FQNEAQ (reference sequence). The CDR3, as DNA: TGTGCCAGCAGCTTAGCTAGCGGGAGATACAATGAGCAGTTCTTC. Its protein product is CASSLASGRYNEQFF.

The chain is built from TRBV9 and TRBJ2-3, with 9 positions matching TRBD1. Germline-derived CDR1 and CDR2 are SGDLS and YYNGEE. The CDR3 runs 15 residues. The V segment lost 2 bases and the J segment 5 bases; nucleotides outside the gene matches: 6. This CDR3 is CASSVGDRARDTQYF. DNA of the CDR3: TGTGCCAGCAGCGTCGGGGACAGGGCTAGAGATACGCAGTATTTT.

The CDR3 bases are TGTGCCAGCAGCGACAACCGACTAGCCCTATATTACGAGCAGTACTTC. Its protein product is CASSDNRLALYYEQYF. The chain uses TRBV27 and TRBJ2-7; 7 bases are shared with TRBD2. Per the germline V gene, CDR1 is MNHEY and CDR2 is SMNVEV (reference sequence). V lost 6 bases and J lost 4; bases outside the gene matches: 15. This CDR3 contains 16 residues.

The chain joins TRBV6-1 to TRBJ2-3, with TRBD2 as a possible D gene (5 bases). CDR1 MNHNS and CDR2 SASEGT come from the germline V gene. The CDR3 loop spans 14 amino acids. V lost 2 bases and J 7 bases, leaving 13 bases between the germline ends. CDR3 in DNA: TGTGCCAGCAGTGAAAGGTCTGGGGAGCATACGCAGTATTTT. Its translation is CASSERSGEHTQYF.